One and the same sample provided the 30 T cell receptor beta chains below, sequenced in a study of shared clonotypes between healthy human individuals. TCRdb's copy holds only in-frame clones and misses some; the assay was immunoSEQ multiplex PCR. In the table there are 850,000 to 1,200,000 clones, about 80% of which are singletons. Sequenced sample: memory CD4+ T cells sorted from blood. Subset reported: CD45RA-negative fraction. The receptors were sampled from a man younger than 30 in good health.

CDR3 protein: CASSLLTKPYEQYF. The DNA for the CDR3 is TGTGCCAGCAGTTTATTGACAAAGCCCTACGAGCAGTACTTC. The V call is TRBV28, the J call TRBJ2-7; D is undetermined. V lost 1 base and J lost 2, with 9 bases in between. Germline V lookup: CDR1 MDHEN, CDR2 SYDVKM. The CDR3 runs 14 residues.

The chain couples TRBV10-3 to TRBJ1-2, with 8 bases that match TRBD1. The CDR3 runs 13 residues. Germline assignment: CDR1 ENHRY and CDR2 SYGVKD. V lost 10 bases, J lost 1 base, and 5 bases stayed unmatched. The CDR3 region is CASQGAGNYGYTF. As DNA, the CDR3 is TGTGCCAGTCAGGGGGCGGGTAACTATGGCTACACCTTC.

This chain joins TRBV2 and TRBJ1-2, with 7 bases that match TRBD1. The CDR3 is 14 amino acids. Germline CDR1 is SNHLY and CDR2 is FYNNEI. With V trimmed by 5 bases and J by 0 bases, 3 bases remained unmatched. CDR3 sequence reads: CASSRTGANYGYTF. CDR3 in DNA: TGTGCCAGCAGTCGGACAGGCGCTAACTATGGCTACACCTTC.

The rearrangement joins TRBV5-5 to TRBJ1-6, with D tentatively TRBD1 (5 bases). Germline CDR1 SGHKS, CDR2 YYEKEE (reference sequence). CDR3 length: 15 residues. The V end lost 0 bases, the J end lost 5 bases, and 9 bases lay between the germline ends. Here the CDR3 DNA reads TGTGCCAGCAGCTTGGGTCAGGGAAATAATTCACCCCTCCACTTT. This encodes CASSLGQGNNSPLHF.

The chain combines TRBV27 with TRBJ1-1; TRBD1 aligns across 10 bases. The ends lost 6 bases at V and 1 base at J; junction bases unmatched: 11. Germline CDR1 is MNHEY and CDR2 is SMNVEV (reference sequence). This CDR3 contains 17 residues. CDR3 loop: CASRASGQGVRNTEAFF. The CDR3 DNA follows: TGTGCCAGCAGGGCCTCTGGACAGGGGGTGCGGAACACTGAAGCTTTCTTT.

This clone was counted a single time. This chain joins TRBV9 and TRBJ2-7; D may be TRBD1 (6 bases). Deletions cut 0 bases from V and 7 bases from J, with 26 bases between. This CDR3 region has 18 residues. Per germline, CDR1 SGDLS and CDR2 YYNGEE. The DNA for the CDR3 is TGTGCCAGCAGCGTAGAGAGGGGGTTACCCCATGCTCGTGTAGAGCAGTACTTC. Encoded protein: CASSVERGLPHARVEQYF.

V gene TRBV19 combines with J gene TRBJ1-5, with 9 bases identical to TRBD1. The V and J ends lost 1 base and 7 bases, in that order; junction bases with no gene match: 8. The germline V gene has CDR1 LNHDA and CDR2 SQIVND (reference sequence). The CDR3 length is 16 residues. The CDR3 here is CASSIADRGKLQPQHF. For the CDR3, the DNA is TGTGCCAGTAGTATAGCGGACAGGGGAAAGTTGCAGCCCCAGCATTTT.

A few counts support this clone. In DNA form, the CDR3 reads TGTGCCAGCTCACCCGAGCAGGGGAAACTGTTTTTT. This gives the protein CASSPEQGKLFF. This chain uses TRBV18 with TRBJ1-4, with a weak D call TRBD1 (6 bases). CDR1 KGHSH and CDR2 LQKENI come from the germline V gene. CDR3 length equals 12 residues. Trimming removed 3 bases at V and 11 bases at J, with 10 bases between.

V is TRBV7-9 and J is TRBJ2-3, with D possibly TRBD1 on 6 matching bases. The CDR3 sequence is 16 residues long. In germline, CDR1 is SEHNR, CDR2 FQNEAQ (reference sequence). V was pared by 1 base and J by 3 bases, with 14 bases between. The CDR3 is CASSLGVGARTDTQYF. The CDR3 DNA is TGTGCCAGCAGCTTAGGTGTGGGGGCAAGGACAGATACGCAGTATTTT.

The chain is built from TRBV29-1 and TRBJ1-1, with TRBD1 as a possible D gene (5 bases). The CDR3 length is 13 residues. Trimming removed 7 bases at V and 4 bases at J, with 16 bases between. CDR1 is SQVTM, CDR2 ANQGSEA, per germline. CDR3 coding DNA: TGCAGCGCTGCGCCCCGCGGGGGCACTGAAGCTTTCTTT. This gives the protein CSAAPRGGTEAFF.

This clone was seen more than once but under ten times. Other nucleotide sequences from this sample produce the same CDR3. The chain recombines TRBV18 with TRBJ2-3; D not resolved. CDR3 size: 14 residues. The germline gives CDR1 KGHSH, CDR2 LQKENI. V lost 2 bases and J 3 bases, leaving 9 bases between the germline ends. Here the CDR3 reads CASSPGKGTDTQYF. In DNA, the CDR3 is TGTGCCAGCTCACCAGGGAAAGGTACAGATACGCAGTATTTT.

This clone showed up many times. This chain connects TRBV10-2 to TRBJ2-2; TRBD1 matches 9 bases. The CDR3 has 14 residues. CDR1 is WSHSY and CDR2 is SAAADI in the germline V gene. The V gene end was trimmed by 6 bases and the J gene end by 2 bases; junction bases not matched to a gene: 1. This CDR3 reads CASRTGGNTGELFF. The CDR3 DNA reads TGCGCCAGCAGGACAGGGGGAAACACCGGGGAGCTGTTTTTT.

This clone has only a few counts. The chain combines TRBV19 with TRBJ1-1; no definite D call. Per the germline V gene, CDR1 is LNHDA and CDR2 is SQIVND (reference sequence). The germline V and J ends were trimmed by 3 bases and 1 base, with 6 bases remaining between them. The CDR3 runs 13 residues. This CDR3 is CASSISRNTEAFF. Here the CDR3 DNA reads TGTGCCAGTAGTATCTCTCGGAACACTGAAGCTTTCTTT.

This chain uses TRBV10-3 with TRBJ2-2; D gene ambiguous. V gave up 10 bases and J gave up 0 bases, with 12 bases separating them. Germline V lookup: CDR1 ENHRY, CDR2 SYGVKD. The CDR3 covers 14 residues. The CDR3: CATLHSANTGELFF. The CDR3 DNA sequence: TGTGCCACCCTCCATTCTGCGAACACCGGGGAGCTGTTTTTT.

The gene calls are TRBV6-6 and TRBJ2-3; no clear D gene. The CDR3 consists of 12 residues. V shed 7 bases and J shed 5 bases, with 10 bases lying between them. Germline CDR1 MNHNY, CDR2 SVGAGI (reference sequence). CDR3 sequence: CASTPYGDTQYF. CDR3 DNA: TGTGCCAGCACCCCGTATGGAGATACGCAGTATTTT.

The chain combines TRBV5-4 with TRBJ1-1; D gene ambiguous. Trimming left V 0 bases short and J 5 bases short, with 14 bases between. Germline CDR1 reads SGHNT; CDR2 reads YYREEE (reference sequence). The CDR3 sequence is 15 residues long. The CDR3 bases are TGTGCCAGCAGCTTGGGGAGGGTTGATGGGACTGAAGCTTTCTTT. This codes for CASSLGRVDGTEAFF.

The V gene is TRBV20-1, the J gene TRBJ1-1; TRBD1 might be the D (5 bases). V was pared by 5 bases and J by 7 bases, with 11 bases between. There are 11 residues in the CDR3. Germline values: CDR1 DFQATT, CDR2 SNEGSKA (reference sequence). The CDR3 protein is CSADAGIEAFF. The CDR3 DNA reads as TGCAGTGCTGATGCAGGGATTGAAGCTTTCTTT.

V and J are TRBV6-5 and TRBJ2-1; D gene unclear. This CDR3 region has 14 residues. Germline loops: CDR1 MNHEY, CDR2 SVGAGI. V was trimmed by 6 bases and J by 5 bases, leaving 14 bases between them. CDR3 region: CASSPDVGNNEQFF. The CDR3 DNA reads TGTGCCAGCAGCCCGGACGTAGGAAACAATGAGCAGTTCTTC.

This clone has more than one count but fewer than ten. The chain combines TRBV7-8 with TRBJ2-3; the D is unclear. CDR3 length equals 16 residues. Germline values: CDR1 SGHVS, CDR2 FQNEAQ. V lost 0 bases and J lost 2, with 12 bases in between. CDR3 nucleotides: TGTGCCAGCAGCTTAGCGCTCAACGGCCCCACAGATACGCAGTATTTT. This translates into CASSLALNGPTDTQYF.

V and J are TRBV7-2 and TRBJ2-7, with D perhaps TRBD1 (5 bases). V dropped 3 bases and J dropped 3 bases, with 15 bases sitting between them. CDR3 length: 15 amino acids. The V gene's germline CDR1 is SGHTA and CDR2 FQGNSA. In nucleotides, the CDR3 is TGTGCCAGCAGCTTCGACAGATCCTTAAGCTACGAGCAGTACTTC. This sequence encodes CASSFDRSLSYEQYF.

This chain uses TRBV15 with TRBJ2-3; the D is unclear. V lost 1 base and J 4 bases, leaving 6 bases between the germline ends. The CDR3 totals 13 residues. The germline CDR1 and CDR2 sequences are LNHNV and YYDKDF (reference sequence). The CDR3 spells CATSRARADTQYF. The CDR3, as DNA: TGTGCCACCAGCAGAGCAAGGGCAGATACGCAGTATTTT.

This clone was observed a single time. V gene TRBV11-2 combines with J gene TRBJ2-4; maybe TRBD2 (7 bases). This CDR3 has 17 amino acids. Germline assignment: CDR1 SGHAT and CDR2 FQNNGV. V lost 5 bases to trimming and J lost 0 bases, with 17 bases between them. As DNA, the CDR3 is TGTGCCAGCAGCCAAGGGGGGCTAGCGGTAGCCAAAAACATTCAGTACTTC. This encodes CASSQGGLAVAKNIQYF. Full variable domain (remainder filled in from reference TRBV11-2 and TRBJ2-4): EAGVAQSPRYKIIEKRQSVAFWCNPISGHATLYWYQQILGQGPKLLIQFQNNGVVDDSQLPKDRFSAERLKGVDSTLKIQPAKLEDSAVYLCASSQGGLAVAKNIQYFGAGTRLSVL.

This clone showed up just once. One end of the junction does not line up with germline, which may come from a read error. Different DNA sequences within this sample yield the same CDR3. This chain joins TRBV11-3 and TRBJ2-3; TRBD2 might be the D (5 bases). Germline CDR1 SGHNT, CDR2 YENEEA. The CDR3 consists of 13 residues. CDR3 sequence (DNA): TGTGCCAGCGGCTTAGGAGGAACAGATACGCAGTATTTT. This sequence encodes CASGLGGTDTQYF.

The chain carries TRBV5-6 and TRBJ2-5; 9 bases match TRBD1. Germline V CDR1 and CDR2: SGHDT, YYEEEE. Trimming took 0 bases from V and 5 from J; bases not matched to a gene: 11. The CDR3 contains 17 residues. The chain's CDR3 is CASSLAKTGTGTETQYF. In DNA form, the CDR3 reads TGTGCCAGCAGCTTGGCCAAGACCGGGACAGGGACCGAGACCCAGTACTTC.

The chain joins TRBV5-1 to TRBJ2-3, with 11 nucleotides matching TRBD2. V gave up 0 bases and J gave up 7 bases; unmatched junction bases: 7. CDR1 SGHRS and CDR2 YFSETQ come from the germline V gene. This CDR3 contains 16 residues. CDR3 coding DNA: TGCGCCAGCAGCTTGGCAGTAGCGGGGGGGCGAAATACGCAGTATTTT. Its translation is CASSLAVAGGRNTQYF.

Here the CDR3 reads CASSFRGFETQYF. The CDR3 nucleotides read TGTGCCAGCAGCTTCAGGGGGTTTGAGACCCAGTACTTC. The gene calls are TRBV7-2 and TRBJ2-5, with 7 nucleotides matching TRBD1. The CDR3 runs 13 residues. Germline values: CDR1 SGHTA, CDR2 FQGNSA. The junction had 3 bases not matched to a gene; V was cut back by 3 bases and J by 5 bases.

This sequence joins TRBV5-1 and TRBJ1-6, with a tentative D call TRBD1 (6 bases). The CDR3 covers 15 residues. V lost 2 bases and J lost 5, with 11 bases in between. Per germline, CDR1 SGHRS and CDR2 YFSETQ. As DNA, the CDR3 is TGCGCCAGCAGCTTAAGGGGACAAAATAATTCACCCCTCCACTTT. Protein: CASSLRGQNNSPLHF. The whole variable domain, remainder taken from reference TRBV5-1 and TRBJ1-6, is KAGVTQTPRYLIKTRGQQVTLSCSPISGHRSVSWYQQTPGQGLQFLFEYFSETQRNKGNFPGRFSGRQFSNSRSEMNVSTLELGDSALYLCASSLRGQNNSPLHFGNGTRLTVT.

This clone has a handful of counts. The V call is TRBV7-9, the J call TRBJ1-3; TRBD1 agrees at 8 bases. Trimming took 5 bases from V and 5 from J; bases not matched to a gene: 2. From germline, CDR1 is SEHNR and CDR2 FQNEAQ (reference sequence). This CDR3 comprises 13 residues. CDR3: CASSPRGRNTIYF. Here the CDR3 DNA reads TGTGCCAGCAGCCCCAGGGGGCGAAACACCATATATTTT.

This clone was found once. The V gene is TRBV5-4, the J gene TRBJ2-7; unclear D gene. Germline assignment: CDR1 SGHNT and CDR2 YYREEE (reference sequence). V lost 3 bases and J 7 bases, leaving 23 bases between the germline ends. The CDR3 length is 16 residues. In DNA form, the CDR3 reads TGTGCCAGCAGCTCCTCCTTAGCAGCTGGGTATGGGGAGCAGTACTTC. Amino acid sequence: CASSSSLAAGYGEQYF.

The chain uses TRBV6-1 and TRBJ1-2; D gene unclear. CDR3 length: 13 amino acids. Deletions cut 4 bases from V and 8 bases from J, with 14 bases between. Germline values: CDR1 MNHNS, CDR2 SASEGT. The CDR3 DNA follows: TGTGCCAGCAGTGTGGGAACCATCGGGGGCTACACCTTC. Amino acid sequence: CASSVGTIGGYTF.